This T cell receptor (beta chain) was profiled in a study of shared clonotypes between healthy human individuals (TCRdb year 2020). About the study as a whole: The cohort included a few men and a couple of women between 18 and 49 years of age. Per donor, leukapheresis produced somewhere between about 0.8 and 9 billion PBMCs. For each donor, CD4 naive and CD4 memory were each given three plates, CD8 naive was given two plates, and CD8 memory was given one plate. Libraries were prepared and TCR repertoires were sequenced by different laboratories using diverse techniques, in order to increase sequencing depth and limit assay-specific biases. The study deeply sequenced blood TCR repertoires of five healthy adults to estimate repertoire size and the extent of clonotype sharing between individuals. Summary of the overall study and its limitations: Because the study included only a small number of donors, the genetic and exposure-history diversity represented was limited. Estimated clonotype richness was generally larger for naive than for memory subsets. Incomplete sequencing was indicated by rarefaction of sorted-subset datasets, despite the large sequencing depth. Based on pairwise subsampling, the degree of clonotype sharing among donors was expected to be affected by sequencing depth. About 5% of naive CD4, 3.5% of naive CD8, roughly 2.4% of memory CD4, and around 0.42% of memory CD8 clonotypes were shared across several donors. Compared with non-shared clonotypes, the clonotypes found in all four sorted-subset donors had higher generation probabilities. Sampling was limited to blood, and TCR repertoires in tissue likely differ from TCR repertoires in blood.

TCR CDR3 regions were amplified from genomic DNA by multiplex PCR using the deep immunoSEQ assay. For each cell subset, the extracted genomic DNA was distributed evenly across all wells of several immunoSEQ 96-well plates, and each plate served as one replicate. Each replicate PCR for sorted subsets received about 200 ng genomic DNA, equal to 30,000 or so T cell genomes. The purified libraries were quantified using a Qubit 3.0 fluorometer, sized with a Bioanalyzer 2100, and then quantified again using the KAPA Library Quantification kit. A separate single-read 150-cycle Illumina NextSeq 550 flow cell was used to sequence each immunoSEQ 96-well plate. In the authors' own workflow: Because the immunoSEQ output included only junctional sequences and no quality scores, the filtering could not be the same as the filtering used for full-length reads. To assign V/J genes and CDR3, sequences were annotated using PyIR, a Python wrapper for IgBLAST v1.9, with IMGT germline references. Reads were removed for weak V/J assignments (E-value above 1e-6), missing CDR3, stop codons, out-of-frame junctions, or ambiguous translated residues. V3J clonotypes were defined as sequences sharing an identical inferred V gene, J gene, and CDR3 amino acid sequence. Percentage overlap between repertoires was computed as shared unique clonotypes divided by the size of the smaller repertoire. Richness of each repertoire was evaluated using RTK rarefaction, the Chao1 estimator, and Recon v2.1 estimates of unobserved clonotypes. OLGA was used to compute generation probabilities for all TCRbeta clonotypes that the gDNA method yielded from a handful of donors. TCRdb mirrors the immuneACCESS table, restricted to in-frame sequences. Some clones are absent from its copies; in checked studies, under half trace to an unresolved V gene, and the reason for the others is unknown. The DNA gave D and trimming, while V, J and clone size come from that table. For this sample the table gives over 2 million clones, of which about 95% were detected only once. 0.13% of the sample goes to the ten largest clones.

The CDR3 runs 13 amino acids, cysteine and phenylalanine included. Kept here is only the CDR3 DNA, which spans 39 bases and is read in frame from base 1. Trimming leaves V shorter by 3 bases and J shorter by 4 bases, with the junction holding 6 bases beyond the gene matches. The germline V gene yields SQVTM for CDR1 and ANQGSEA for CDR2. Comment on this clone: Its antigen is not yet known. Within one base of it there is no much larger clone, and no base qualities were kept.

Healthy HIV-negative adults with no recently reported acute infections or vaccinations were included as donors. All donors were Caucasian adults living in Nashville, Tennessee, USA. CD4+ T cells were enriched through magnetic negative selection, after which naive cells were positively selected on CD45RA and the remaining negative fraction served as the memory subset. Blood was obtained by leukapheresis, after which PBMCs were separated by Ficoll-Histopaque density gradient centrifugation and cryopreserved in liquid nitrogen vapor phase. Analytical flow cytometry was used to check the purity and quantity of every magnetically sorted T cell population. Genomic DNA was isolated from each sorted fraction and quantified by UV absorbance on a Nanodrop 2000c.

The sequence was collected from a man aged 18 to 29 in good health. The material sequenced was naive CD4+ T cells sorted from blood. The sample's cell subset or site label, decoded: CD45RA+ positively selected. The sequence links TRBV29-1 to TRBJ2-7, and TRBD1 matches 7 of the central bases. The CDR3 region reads CSVEGDREYEQYF. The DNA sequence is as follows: TGCAGCGTTGAGGGTGACAGGGAATACGAGCAGTACTTC.